The rows below give T cell receptor beta chains drawn from one sample of a study of human T cells and chemical hapten exposure. TCRdb called the RACE reads again in MiXCR, with one record for every CDR3 protein. This sample carries around 380,000 distinct CDR3 sequences, about 4.8% of them seen once, and the ten largest clones take 2% to 2.5%. Sequenced here: whole blood, sampled in connection with sensitization to the hapten diphenylcyclopropenone (DPC). All receptors come from a woman in her forties or fifties with alopecia areata. Some clones in this sample may be carry-over from other donors' samples. Each CDR3 is given with its conserved first and last residue. Each record gives: D gene, V gene, J gene, clone size, CDR3 protein, CDR3 DNA. The D gene is left open where the match is weak. Where a row states a size, it is once, few, many or the class of an expanded clone; other rows omit it.

d_call: NA; v_call: TRBV6-5; j_call: TRBJ1-6; clone_size: few; cdr3_aa: CASKAPGDNSPLHF; cdr3_nt: TGTGCCAGCAAGGCCCCAGGGGATAATTCACCCCTCCACTTT
d_call: NA; v_call: TRBV27; j_call: TRBJ1-6; clone_size: NA; cdr3_aa: CASSRRGGYNSPLHF; cdr3_nt: TGTGCCAGCAGCCGACGGGGAGGATATAATTCACCCCTCCACTTT
d_call: NA; v_call: TRBV7-6; j_call: TRBJ2-4; clone_size: NA; cdr3_aa: CASSLGGQAKNIQYF; cdr3_nt: TGTGCCAGCAGCTTAGGGGGCCAAGCCAAAAACATTCAGTACTTC
d_call: NA; v_call: TRBV6-1; j_call: TRBJ1-5; clone_size: few; cdr3_aa: CATRTVSNQPQHF; cdr3_nt: TGTGCCACCAGGACAGTTAGCAATCAGCCCCAGCATTTT
d_call: NA; v_call: TRBV10-3; j_call: TRBJ1-2; clone_size: NA; cdr3_aa: CAISEAPAPVNYGYTF; cdr3_nt: TGTGCCATCAGTGAGGCGCCTGCTCCCGTTAACTATGGCTACACCTTC
d_call: TRBD2; v_call: TRBV5-1; j_call: TRBJ2-5; clone_size: many; cdr3_aa: CASSSTSGGIFQETQYF; cdr3_nt: TGCGCCAGCAGCTCGACTAGCGGGGGGATTTTCCAAGAGACCCAGTACTTC
d_call: NA; v_call: TRBV7-2; j_call: TRBJ2-6; clone_size: few; cdr3_aa: CASSLVHLVGANVLTF; cdr3_nt: TGTGCCAGCAGCTTAGTACACCTCGTCGGGGCCAACGTCCTGACTTTC
d_call: NA; v_call: TRBV20-1; j_call: TRBJ1-1; clone_size: many; cdr3_aa: CSAEGNTEAFF; cdr3_nt: TGCAGTGCAGAGGGGAACACTGAAGCTTTCTTT
d_call: NA; v_call: TRBV20-1; j_call: TRBJ2-7; clone_size: few; cdr3_aa: CSAAGTRPFSYEQYF; cdr3_nt: TGCAGTGCAGCAGGGACTCGACCATTCTCCTACGAGCAGTACTTC
d_call: NA; v_call: TRBV10-3; j_call: TRBJ1-5; clone_size: few; cdr3_aa: CAISESAQGSNQPQHF; cdr3_nt: TGTGCCATCAGTGAGTCAGCCCAGGGGAGCAATCAGCCCCAGCATTTT
d_call: NA; v_call: TRBV6-5; j_call: TRBJ2-7; clone_size: few; cdr3_aa: CASSSRLKPLNEQYF; cdr3_nt: TGTGCCAGCAGTTCACGACTGAAACCCCTTAACGAGCAGTACTTC
d_call: NA; v_call: TRBV4-1; j_call: TRBJ1-1; clone_size: many; cdr3_aa: CASSQGVDRMGTEAFF; cdr3_nt: TGCGCCAGCAGCCAAGGAGTAGACAGGATGGGGACTGAAGCTTTCTTT
d_call: NA; v_call: TRBV6-2/TRBV6-3; j_call: TRBJ1-1; clone_size: many; cdr3_aa: CASSDRTTEAFF; cdr3_nt: TGTGCCAGCAGCGACAGGACCACTGAAGCTTTCTTT
d_call: TRBD1; v_call: TRBV20-1; j_call: TRBJ2-5; clone_size: many; cdr3_aa: CSALGQGGETQYF; cdr3_nt: TGCAGTGCTCTAGGACAGGGGGGAGAGACCCAGTACTTC
d_call: NA; v_call: TRBV4-3; j_call: TRBJ2-7; clone_size: NA; cdr3_aa: CASSQEGTSYEQYF; cdr3_nt: TGCGCCAGCAGCCAAGAAGGGACGTCCTACGAGCAGTACTTC
d_call: NA; v_call: TRBV7-2; j_call: TRBJ1-3; clone_size: few; cdr3_aa: CASRPAGNDGNTIYF; cdr3_nt: TGTGCCAGCAGGCCAGCGGGGAACGACGGAAACACCATATATTTT
d_call: TRBD1; v_call: TRBV6-1; j_call: TRBJ1-2; clone_size: many; cdr3_aa: CASSEPGQGVYGYTF; cdr3_nt: TGTGCCAGCAGTGAACCGGGACAGGGGGTCTATGGCTACACCTTC